Sequencing of this TCR beta chain was carried out in a study of Ad26.COV2.S vaccination and SARS-CoV-2 variants. Documented treatment: around 19 received Ad26.COV2.S at low or high dose, single or two shots; several received placebo; per-sample allocation not given. Following the first vaccine or placebo injection, samples were taken on day 63. The table came from immunoSEQ multiplex PCR; TCRdb's copy has only in-frame clones and leaves some out. The sample holds fewer than 400,000 clones, around four fifths seen once. Trimming shortened V by 1 base and J by 4 bases, and 10 bases separated the two germline ends. Germline V gene data show CDR1 as MGHDK and CDR2 as SYGVNS. The CDR3 runs to 14 residues.

The V call is TRBV25-1, the J call TRBJ1-2; the D is unclear. Sequencing was performed on peripheral blood, taken in a trial of Ad26.COV2.S vaccine versus placebo. This clonotype was obtained from a person between 18 and 65 years old who received the Ad26.COV2.S COVID-19 vaccine or a placebo. This chain's CDR3 is CASSESGTIYGYTF. The DNA of the CDR3 is TGTGCCAGCAGTGAATCTGGCACCATCTATGGCTACACCTTC.